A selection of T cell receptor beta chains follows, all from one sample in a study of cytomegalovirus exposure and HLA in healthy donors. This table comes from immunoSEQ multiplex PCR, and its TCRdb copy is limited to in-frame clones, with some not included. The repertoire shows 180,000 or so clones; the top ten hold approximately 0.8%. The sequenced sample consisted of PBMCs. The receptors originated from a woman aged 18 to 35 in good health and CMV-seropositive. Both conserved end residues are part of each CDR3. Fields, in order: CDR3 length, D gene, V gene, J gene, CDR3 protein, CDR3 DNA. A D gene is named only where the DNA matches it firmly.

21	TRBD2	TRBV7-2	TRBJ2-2	CASSLAVRRGLAGGGTGELFF	TGTGCCAGCAGCTTAGCGGTAAGGCGTGGACTAGCGGGAGGTGGGACCGGGGAGCTGTTTTTT
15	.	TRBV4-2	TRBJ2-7	CASSQEWQGPYEQYF	TGTGCCAGCAGCCAAGAGTGGCAGGGCCCCTACGAGCAGTACTTC
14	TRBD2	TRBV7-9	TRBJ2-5	CASSLGLAEETQYF	TGTGCCAGCAGCTTAGGACTAGCGGAAGAGACCCAGTACTTC
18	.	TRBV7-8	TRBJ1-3	CASSLIAGIKAKGNTIYF	TGTGCCAGCAGCTTAATCGCAGGGATAAAGGCGAAGGGAAACACCATATATTTT
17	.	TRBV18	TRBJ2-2	CASSSWTEGEHTGELFF	TGTGCCAGCTCATCGTGGACCGAGGGGGAGCACACCGGGGAGCTGTTTTTT
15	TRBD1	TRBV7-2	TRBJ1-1	CASSLRQGQNTEAFF	TGTGCCAGCAGCTTAAGACAGGGTCAAAACACTGAAGCTTTCTTT
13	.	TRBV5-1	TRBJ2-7	CASSLEGLYEQYF	TGCGCCAGCAGCTTGGAGGGACTCTACGAGCAGTACTTC
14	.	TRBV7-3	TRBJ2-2	CASSLHSFTGELFF	TGTGCCAGCAGCTTACACTCTTTCACCGGGGAGCTGTTTTTT
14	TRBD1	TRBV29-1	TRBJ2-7	CSVGPGTGLYEQYF	TGCAGCGTTGGTCCCGGGACAGGGCTTTACGAGCAGTACTTC
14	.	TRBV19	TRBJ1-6	CASSISGVASPLHF	TGTGCCAGTAGTATTTCGGGGGTTGCTTCACCCCTCCACTTT
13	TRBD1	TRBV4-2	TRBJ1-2	CASSQGQGEGYTF	TGTGCCAGCAGCCAAGGACAGGGAGAAGGCTACACCTTC
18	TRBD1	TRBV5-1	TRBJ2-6	CASSAWGTGGAGANVLTF	TGCGCCAGCAGCGCGTGGGGGACAGGGGGCGCTGGGGCCAACGTCCTGACTTTC